This record covers a single TCR beta chain. The target of this receptor is not known. Nothing much larger sits one base from this clone, and base qualities are not available. The cohort consisted of some 670 healthy bone marrow donors. Cohort members were all nominally healthy when sampled, although unrecorded immune exposures were likely present. CMV serostatus was positive for almost 300 and negative for about half of the 666 cohort members, and was not recorded for this donor. Each donor provided a peripheral blood sample, and peripheral blood mononuclear cells were used for TCR beta sequencing. The Qiagen DNeasy Blood Extraction Kit was used to extract genomic DNA from the blood cell samples. The data stem from a study of cytomegalovirus exposure and HLA in healthy donors (dated by TCRdb to about 2017). As for the study more broadly: An earlier analysis of some 620 of the donors reported 276 Gb of sequence data and 117 million unique TCR beta sequences obtained from around 190 million T cells. Every repertoire in the discovery cohort had been generated on one and the same sequencing platform. The study combined high-throughput TCR immunosequencing, statistical association of individual TCRs with disease status, and machine learning to predict cytomegalovirus infection status. A later genetic analysis took genome-wide SNP genotypes for about three fifths of the roughly 670 donors and used that subset as a discovery cohort. The study aimed to test whether cataloging public T cell receptors could reveal signatures of past pathogen exposure. Of the roughly 410 genotyped donors, roughly 80% were placed in the genetic ancestry cluster associated with self-reported Caucasian donors. Among 300 to 500 genotyped donors of the cohort, an average of approximately 220,000 unique TCR beta nucleotide sequences was sequenced per donor, of which 15% to 20% were non-productive. A later analysis re-analyzed previously published TCR beta repertoires from hundreds of donors and added high-resolution HLA genotyping to study TCR occurrence patterns. Roughly 5 DR-DQ haplotypes were treated as single units for association and clustering because of strong linkage in the cohort. Typing coverage varied by locus: roughly 629-640 donors for A, B, C, DRB1 and DQB1; some 520 for DQA1; over 600 for DPA1; 400 to 480 for DPB1. The study used immunosequencing to profile the T cell repertoires of 600 to 850 subjects and linked those repertoires to cytomegalovirus serostatus. Donor age, sex, ethnicity and CMV serostatus were collected together with the repertoire data. Rather than drawing on any new phenotypic data, the later analysis identified candidate immune exposures from TCR beta sequences and the way those sequences occurred across donors. In addition to the first cohort of 666 subjects, a separate validation cohort of 120 different subjects was used. Approximately 310 gigabases of sequencing data and tens of millions of unique TCR sequences were included in an early release covering under 650 HLA-typed donors. HLA typing covered class I and class II loci at four-digit resolution. In an earlier analysis of 587 of the donors, high-throughput TCR beta sequencing was used to judge whether each TCR beta V gene segment behaved as functional or pseudogenic. Results and caveats for the whole study, not just this receptor: The presence/absence analyses assumed that sequencing depth was roughly uniform across donors, and that assumption may not be true. Broadly in line with IMGT annotations, most TCR beta V segments showed up in productive rearrangements about 87% or about 30% of the time in an earlier analysis of approximately 600 of the donors. Specific HLA alleles were associated with around 18,000 TCR beta sequences at a false discovery rate of 0.05 in a later analysis. When HLA alleles, especially DR and DQ, strongly co-occurred, TCR associations were difficult to assign to individual alleles. For the cohort, immune exposure information was limited to CMV serostatus. A later genetic analysis associated a missense DCLRE1C variant with V-gene and J-gene trimming of TCR beta chains, and an independent cohort replicated the association. According to a later analysis, parvovirus B19, influenza, CMV and Epstein-Barr virus appeared linked to several top co-occurrence clusters. Only TCR beta chains were sequenced in this cohort, and the absence of alpha or paired-chain data limited detectable features. A cluster of highly shared sequence variants was judged likely to be a technical artifact of the sequencing pipeline. Because the 87-base-pair reads could not distinguish some IMGT-functional V segments, including TRBV6-2 and TRBV6-3, those segments were excluded. In a later analysis, the rate of TCR association differed among HLA loci, with DRB1 alleles having the most associated TCRs and HLA-C alleles having the fewest. While some public TCRs were present in many individuals, most TCR sequences turned up only very rarely across donors. Most CMV-associated TCR beta chains appeared to be HLA-restricted in a later analysis, and the HLA associations seemed to be driven largely by CMV exposure. A total of around 150 TCR beta chains were listed by the study as associated with cytomegalovirus. HLA typing was unavailable for some donors at each locus, so association tests used only the typed subset. A further reported finding was that TCR beta sequences accurately predicted the HLA-A and HLA-B alleles for most subjects in the first cohort. A later genetic analysis reported fewer N-insertions in productive TCRs among donors in an Asian-associated ancestry cluster than the roughly 700-donor mean. Linkage disequilibrium might explain the correlated functional status among segregating V segments, but an unknown experimental factor could not be ruled out. Because counts were too low, approximately 18 rarely observed V segments, including chromosome 9 orphons, were excluded from the earlier analysis of about 500 of the donors. The authors suggested that the approach could potentially be extended to other disease states and immunological phenotypes. Compared with equally common non-associated chains, HLA-associated TCR beta chains in a later analysis were more clonally expanded and had lower generation probabilities. In both the original and validation cohorts, the classifier was reported to diagnose cytomegalovirus status with high specificity and sensitivity. A few of the identified cytomegalovirus-associated TCR beta chains were confirmed in vitro to be specific for cytomegalovirus antigens.

Libraries were made using the immunoSEQ multiplex PCR assay. The multiplex PCR relied on a mix of 60 forward primers for TCR Vbeta segments and 13 reverse primers for TCR Jbeta segments. The CDR3 region of rearranged TCR beta genes was amplified from genomic DNA with a multiplex PCR assay. On the Illumina HiSeq System, the amplified TCR beta libraries were sequenced as 87-base-pair reads. The original pipeline was this. A later analysis counted some 74 million unique TCR beta chains across the 550 to 700 repertoires, and some 11 million of these chains were shared by at least two donors. A nearest-neighbor algorithm error-corrected the raw reads and collapsed the reads into unique sequences, merging closely related sequences to remove PCR and sequencing errors. To assign V, D and J gene segments, CDR3 sequences were aligned to IMGT reference sequences. For a sequence to be retained, a match of at least six nucleotides to both a V gene segment and a J gene segment was required. Rearrangements were classified as productive when the CDR3 lacked stop codons and remained in frame with V and J, and all other rearrangements were classified as non-productive. Following IMGT convention, CDR3 was defined as the stretch from the second conserved V-encoded cysteine up to the conserved J-encoded phenylalanine. The earlier analysis of some 580 of the donors excluded any sequence lacking an unambiguous match to a single V gene segment. An earlier analysis of 587 of the donors called V segments functional above 56.7% productive rearrangements and segregating when the between-donor standard deviation exceeded 5%. To diagnose cytomegalovirus status from the catalog of TCR beta chain sequences, a statistical classification framework was built. V and J gene assignment, in a later analysis, came from comparing TCR nucleotide sequences with IMGT/GENE-DB human TR gene sequences. In a later analysis, CDR3 sequences and most-parsimonious VDJ recombination scenarios were assigned using the TCRdist pipeline. A later analysis defined each TCR beta chain by its CDR3 amino acid sequence plus V-gene family, and excluded reads lacking a unique V-gene family. A later analysis removed 592 highly shared, low-generation-probability nucleotide sequences to deal with suspected cross-contamination and a sequencing artifact. In a later analysis, a clonal expansion index for each public chain was calculated from normalized within-repertoire ranks of inferred template counts. In a later analysis, generation probabilities were computed using a VDJ recombination model fitted to out-of-frame rearrangements, and the results were checked against IGoR. Hypergeometric tests were used in a later analysis to score TCR-TCR, TCR-HLA and TCR-CMV co-occurrence, with a repertoire-size bias correction applied to the TCR pairs. In a later analysis, false discovery rates were estimated by permuting HLA or CMV assignments 20 times. In a later analysis, co-occurring TCRs were grouped using DBSCAN, with TCRdist sequence similarity added in when clustering inside HLA-allele-positive subsets. For co-occurrence clustering, repertoires with fewer than 30,000 or more than 120,000 public chains were excluded, along with five repertoires with anomalous nucleotide sharing. Held by TCRdb, this immuneACCESS table contains in-frame sequences only and omits some clones. Under half of the omission traces to an unresolved V gene where checked; the cause of the rest is unknown. That table is the source of V, J and clone size, and D and trimming were worked out from the DNA. The sample contains 130,000 to 150,000 clones, roughly two thirds of them found a single time. The ten most abundant clones make up roughly 14% of the sample.

From its cysteine to its phenylalanine, the CDR3 spans 16 amino acids. Only CDR3 DNA is held: 48 bases, read in frame from base 1. As encoded in the germline V gene (reference sequence), CDR1 is MNHNY while CDR2 is SVGAGI. The junction shows trimming of 6 bases on V and 7 bases on J, and the gene matches do not reach 9 bases of it. This TCR was sampled from a human donor in good health. In this chain, TRBV6-6 is recombined with TRBJ2-1; 13 of the junction bases match TRBD2. The specimen was PBMCs. The CDR3 protein is CASRSTGLAGANEQFF. The DNA sequence is TGTGCCAGCAGGTCGACTGGACTAGCGGGAGCAAATGAGCAGTTCTTC.